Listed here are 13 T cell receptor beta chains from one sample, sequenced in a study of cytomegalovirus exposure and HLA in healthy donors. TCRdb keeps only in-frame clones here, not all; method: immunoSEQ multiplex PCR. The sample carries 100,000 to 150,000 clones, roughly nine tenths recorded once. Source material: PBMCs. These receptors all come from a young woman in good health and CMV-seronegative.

CDR3 coding DNA: TGTGCCAGCAGTGAATATCCCGAAAAGGGGGCGGTAGCTTTCTTT. Translated: CASSEYPEKGAVAFF. The rearrangement links TRBV25-1 to TRBJ1-1, with TRBD1 identical over 7 bases. The CDR3 consists of 15 residues. V lost 0 bases and J lost 10; bases outside the gene matches: 11. Germline V gene sequence: CDR1 MGHDK, CDR2 SYGVNS.

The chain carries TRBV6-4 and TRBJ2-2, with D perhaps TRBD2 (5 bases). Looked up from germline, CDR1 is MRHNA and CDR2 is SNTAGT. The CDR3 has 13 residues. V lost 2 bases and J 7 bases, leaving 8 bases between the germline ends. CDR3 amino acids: CASSDRENGELFF. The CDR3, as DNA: TGTGCCAGCAGTGACAGGGAGAACGGGGAGCTGTTTTTT.

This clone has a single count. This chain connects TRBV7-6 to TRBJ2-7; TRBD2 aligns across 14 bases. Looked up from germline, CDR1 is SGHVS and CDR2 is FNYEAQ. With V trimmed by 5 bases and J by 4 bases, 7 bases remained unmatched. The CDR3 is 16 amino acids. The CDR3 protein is CASSLTRTSGRYEQYF. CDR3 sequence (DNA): TGTGCCAGCAGCCTCACCCGGACTAGCGGGAGGTACGAGCAGTACTTC.

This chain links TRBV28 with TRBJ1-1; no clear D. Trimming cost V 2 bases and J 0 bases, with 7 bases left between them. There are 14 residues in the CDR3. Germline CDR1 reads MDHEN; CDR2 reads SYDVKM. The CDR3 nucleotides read TGTGCCAGCAGTTTAGGGCAGATGAACACTGAAGCTTTCTTT. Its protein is CASSLGQMNTEAFF.

CDR3 in amino acids: CASRFRDTGPYEQYV. DNA for the CDR3: TGTGCCAGCAGATTCCGGGACACCGGTCCCTACGAGCAGTACGTC. The chain combines TRBV11-2 with TRBJ2-7, with a tentative D call TRBD1 (6 bases). V was shortened by 6 bases and J by 2 bases, with 17 bases between the two germline ends. Looked up from germline, CDR1 is SGHAT and CDR2 is FQNNGV. The CDR3 runs to 15 residues.

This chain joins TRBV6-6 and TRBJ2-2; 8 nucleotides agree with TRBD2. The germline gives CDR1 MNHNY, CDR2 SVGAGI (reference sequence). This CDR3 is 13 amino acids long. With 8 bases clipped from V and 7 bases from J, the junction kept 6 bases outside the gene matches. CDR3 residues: CASVYGGDGELFF. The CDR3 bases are TGTGCCAGCGTCTACGGGGGGGACGGGGAGCTGTTTTTT.

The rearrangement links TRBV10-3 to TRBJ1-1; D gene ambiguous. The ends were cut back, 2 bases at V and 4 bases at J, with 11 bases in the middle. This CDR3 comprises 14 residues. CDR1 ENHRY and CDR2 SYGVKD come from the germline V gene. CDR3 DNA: TGTGCCATCAGTGAGACGGATAGCGGCACTGAAGCTTTCTTT. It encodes CAISETDSGTEAFF.

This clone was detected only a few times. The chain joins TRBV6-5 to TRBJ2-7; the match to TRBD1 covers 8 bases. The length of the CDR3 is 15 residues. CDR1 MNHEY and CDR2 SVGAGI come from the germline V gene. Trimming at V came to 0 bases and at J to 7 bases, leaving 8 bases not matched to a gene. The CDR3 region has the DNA TGTGCCAGCAGTTACTCCCAGGGGGCGGTGGAAGAGCAGTACTTC. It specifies CASSYSQGAVEEQYF.

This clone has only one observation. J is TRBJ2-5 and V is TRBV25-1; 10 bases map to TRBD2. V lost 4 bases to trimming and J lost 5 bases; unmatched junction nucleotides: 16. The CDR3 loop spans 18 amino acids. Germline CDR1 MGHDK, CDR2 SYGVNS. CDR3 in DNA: TGTGCCAGCAGTGCTGGGACTAGCGTGTCCCAGATCGGGGAGACCCAGTACTTC. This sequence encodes CASSAGTSVSQIGETQYF. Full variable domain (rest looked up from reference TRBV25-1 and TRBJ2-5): EADIYQTPRYLVIGTGKKITLECSQTMGHDKMYWYQQDPGMELHLIHYSYGVNSTEKGDLSSESTVSRIRTEHFPLTLESARPSHTSQYLCASSAGTSVSQIGETQYFGPGTRLLVL.

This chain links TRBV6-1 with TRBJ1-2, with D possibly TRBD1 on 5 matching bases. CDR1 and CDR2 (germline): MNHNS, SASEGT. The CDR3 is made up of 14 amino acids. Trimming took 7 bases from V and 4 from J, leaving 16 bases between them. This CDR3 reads CASTAGEVGYGYTF. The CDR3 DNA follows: TGTGCCAGCACGGCGGGGGAAGTTGGCTATGGCTACACCTTC.

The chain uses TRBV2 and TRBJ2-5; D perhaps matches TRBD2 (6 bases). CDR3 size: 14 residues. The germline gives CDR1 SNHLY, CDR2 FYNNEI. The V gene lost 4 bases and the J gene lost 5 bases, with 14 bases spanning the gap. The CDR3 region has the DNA TGTGCCAGCAGTGGCCTAGCGAAGGATGAGACCCAGTACTTC. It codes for CASSGLAKDETQYF.

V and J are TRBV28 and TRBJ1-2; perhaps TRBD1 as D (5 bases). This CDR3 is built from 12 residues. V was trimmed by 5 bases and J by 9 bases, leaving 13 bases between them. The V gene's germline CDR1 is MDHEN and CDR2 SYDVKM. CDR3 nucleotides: TGTGCCAGCAGTAACCCCGGGGGTAGCTACACCTTC. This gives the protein CASSNPGGSYTF.

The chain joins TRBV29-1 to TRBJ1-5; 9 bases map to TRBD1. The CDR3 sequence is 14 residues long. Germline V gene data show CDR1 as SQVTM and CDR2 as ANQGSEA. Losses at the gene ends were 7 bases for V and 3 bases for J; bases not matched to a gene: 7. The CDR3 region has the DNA TGCAGCGCCATGGGACAGGGTAACAATCAGCCCCAGCATTTT. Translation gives CSAMGQGNNQPQHF. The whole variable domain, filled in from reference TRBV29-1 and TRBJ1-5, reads SAVISQKPSRDICQRGTSLTIQCQVDSQVTMMFWYRQQPGQSLTLIATANQGSEATYESGFVIDKFPISRPNLTFSTLTVSNMSPEDSSIYLCSAMGQGNNQPQHFGDGTRLSIL.